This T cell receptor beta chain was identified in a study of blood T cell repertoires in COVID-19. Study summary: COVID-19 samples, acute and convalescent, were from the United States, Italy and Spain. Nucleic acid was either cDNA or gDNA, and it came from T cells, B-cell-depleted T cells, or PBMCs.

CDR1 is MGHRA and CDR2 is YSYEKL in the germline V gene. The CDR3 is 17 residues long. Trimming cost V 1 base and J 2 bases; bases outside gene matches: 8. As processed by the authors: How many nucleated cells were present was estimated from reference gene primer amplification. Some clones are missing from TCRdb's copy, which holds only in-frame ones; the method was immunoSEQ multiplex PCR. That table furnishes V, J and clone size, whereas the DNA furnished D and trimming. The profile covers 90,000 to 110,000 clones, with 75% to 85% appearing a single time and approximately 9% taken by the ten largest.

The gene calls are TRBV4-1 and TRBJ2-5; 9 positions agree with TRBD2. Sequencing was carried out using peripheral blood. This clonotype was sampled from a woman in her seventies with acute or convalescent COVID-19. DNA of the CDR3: TGCGCCAGCAGCCAAGGTGTGCGGGGGGGGCAACAAGAGACCCAGTACTTC. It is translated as CASSQGVRGGQQETQYF.